Below, 24 T cell receptor beta chains from the same sample are listed, as sequenced in a study of blood T cell repertoires in COVID-19. Profiling relied on immunoSEQ multiplex PCR, and the TCRdb table lists in-frame clones only, not all of them. Counted here are 200,000 to 250,000 clones, nearly 90% occurring once; the ten biggest clones make up roughly 10%. Input material: PBMCs or T cells enriched from blood (not recorded which). The receptors were sampled from a man aged 30 to 39 who had recovered from COVID-19.

The J gene is TRBJ2-3, the V gene TRBV9; 8 bases line up with TRBD2. The germline V gene encodes CDR1 SGDLS and CDR2 YYNGEE. The CDR3 loop spans 16 amino acids. V shed 4 bases and J 2 bases; nucleotides not matched to a gene: 9. The CDR3 spells CASSHRTSGITDTQYF. The CDR3, as DNA: TGTGCCAGCAGCCACCGTACTAGCGGAATCACAGATACGCAGTATTTT.

The chain is built from TRBV12-2 and TRBJ2-7; the D call of TRBD1 is as the table states it, not checked on the DNA. TRBV12-2 is recorded as a pseudogene. This CDR3 is 14 amino acids long. CDR3 residues: CASRLAGQFYEQYF. The CDR3 coding sequence is TGTGCAAGTCGCTTAGCGGGACAGTTTTACGAGCAGTACTTC.

This chain uses TRBV19 with TRBJ1-4; D possibly corresponds to TRBD1 (5 bases). The germline V gene encodes CDR1 LNHDA and CDR2 SQIVND (reference sequence). The CDR3 has 14 residues. V shed 5 bases and J shed 4 bases, with 11 bases lying between them. The CDR3 loop is CASSLTVNNEKLFF. Written as DNA, the CDR3 is TGTGCCAGTAGTTTGACAGTTAATAATGAAAAACTGTTTTTT.

The rearrangement links TRBV4-2 to TRBJ2-5; 9 nucleotides agree with TRBD2. V was pared by 3 bases and J by 3 bases, with 11 bases of the junction left unmatched. The CDR3 totals 17 residues. From germline, CDR1 is LGHNA and CDR2 YNFKEQ. The CDR3 coding sequence is TGTGCCAGCAGCCAGCCGACTAGCGGAGGTGGGGAAGAGACCCAGTACTTC. Translation: CASSQPTSGGGEETQYF.

The DNA of the CDR3 is TGTGCCAGCAGCTTAAGATTTCGACTAGCGGACTACAATGAGCAGTTCTTC. This sequence encodes CASSLRFRLADYNEQFF. This chain links TRBV7-8 with TRBJ2-1; the match to TRBD2 covers 9 bases. The trim removed 2 bases at V and 3 bases at J, leaving 8 bases unmatched. The germline V gene encodes CDR1 SGHVS and CDR2 FQNEAQ. The CDR3 covers 17 residues.

This CDR3 reads CASSFETSVYQPQHF. The CDR3 DNA reads as TGTGCCAGCAGTTTCGAGACTAGTGTTTATCAGCCCCAGCATTTT. V gene TRBV28 combines with J gene TRBJ1-5; D unclear. This CDR3 region has 15 residues. Per germline, CDR1 MDHEN and CDR2 SYDVKM. V was clipped by 3 bases and J by 5 bases, with 14 bases between them. The whole variable domain, filled in from reference TRBV28 and TRBJ1-5, reads DVKVTQSSRYLVKRTGEKVFLECVQDMDHENMFWYRQDPGLGLRLIYFSYDVKMKEKGDIPEGYSVSREKKERFSLILESASTNQTSMYLCASSFETSVYQPQHFGDGTRLSIL.

The chain carries TRBV6-5 and TRBJ2-7; the D gene is possibly TRBD1 (5 bases). Germline-derived CDR1 and CDR2 are MNHEY and SVGAGI. The CDR3 has 15 amino acids. Trimming took off 8 bases at V and 3 bases at J, with 20 bases between the two ends. The CDR3 region has the DNA TGTGCCAGCGTTAATCAGGGATTAGGGTTCTACGAGCAGTACTTC. Translation gives CASVNQGLGFYEQYF.

J is TRBJ1-1 and V is TRBV7-2, with D tentatively TRBD1 (5 bases). Germline CDR1 is SGHTA and CDR2 is FQGNSA. CDR3 length equals 13 residues. The germline V and J ends were trimmed by 2 bases and 11 bases, with 15 bases remaining between them. The CDR3 coding sequence is TGTGCCAGCAGCTTAACGGCAGACCCAGGGGCTTTCTTT. This translates into CASSLTADPGAFF.

This chain joins TRBV29-1 and TRBJ1-1; 7 bases match TRBD1. The V gene end was trimmed by 7 bases and the J gene end by 3 bases; junction bases not matched to a gene: 8. The CDR3 is 13 residues long. Per germline, CDR1 SQVTM and CDR2 ANQGSEA. CDR3 in amino acids: CSAEGTVDTEAFF. The DNA for the CDR3 is TGCAGCGCTGAGGGGACAGTCGACACTGAAGCTTTCTTT.

The V call is TRBV5-4, the J call TRBJ1-2; D gene ambiguous. The CDR3 has 13 residues. Trimming left V 3 bases short and J 2 bases short, with 8 bases between. Germline V gene sequence: CDR1 SGHNT, CDR2 YYREEE (reference sequence). The CDR3 sequence is CASSYPGNYGYTF. The CDR3 DNA sequence: TGTGCCAGCAGCTACCCCGGGAACTATGGCTACACCTTC.

V is TRBV9 and J is TRBJ1-5, with TRBD1 matching 9 bases. The CDR3 is 14 amino acids. Germline V lookup: CDR1 SGDLS, CDR2 YYNGEE. With V trimmed by 3 bases and J by 6 bases, 4 bases remained unmatched. CDR3 amino acids: CASSAGQGSQPQHF. CDR3 coding DNA: TGTGCCAGCAGCGCCGGACAGGGGAGTCAGCCCCAGCATTTT.

J is TRBJ1-6 and V is TRBV11-2; 8 positions agree with TRBD1. Germline V gene sequence: CDR1 SGHAT, CDR2 FQNNGV. Trimming removed 5 bases from V and 10 bases from J; junction bases left unmatched: 10. The CDR3 sequence is 15 residues long. As DNA, the CDR3 is TGTGCCAGCAGCGGTCTCAGGGGGCGTAGGTCACCCCTCCACTTT. Its protein is CASSGLRGRRSPLHF.

V usage is TRBV30 and J usage is TRBJ2-3, with 7 bases fitting TRBD2. This CDR3 has 15 residues. CDR1 and CDR2 (germline): GTSNPN, SVGIG (reference sequence). V gave up 0 bases and J gave up 3 bases; unmatched junction bases: 6. CDR3 in amino acids: CAWSVGGRGTDTQYF. The CDR3 DNA reads as TGTGCCTGGAGTGTAGGTGGGAGGGGTACAGATACGCAGTATTTT.

The chain employs TRBV12-3 or TRBV12-4 and TRBJ1-6; D gene unclear. This CDR3 is 13 amino acids long. V was cut by 2 bases and J by 10 bases, with 9 bases left in between. CDR3 sequence (DNA): TGTGCCAGCAGTTTAACAGCGGGGTCACCCCTCCACTTT. Its translation is CASSLTAGSPLHF.

The chain couples TRBV28 to TRBJ1-2; D not certain. The V gene lost 8 bases and the J gene lost 3 bases, with 13 bases spanning the gap. The germline gives CDR1 MDHEN, CDR2 SYDVKM. The CDR3 runs 13 residues. CDR3 loop: CASQTLRYYGYTF. CDR3 DNA: TGTGCCAGCCAGACATTGAGATACTATGGCTACACCTTC.

The CDR3 here is CASSYRDNLYEQYF. The CDR3 DNA reads as TGTGCCAGCAGTTACCGGGACAACCTCTACGAGCAGTACTTC. The genes are TRBV6-2 or TRBV6-3 and TRBJ2-7; weak D call: TRBD1 (6 bases). V lost 2 bases to trimming and J lost 3 bases, with 11 bases between them. Germline values: CDR1 MNHEY, CDR2 SVGEGT. The CDR3 loop spans 14 amino acids.

CDR3 sequence (DNA): TGTGCCAGCAGCCAAGGCGGCTATAATTCACCCCTCCACTTT. This translates into CASSQGGYNSPLHF. The V call is TRBV3-1 (or the pseudogene TRBV3-2), the J call TRBJ1-6; D is unclear. Trimming took 1 base from V and 3 from J, leaving 4 bases between them. Germline loops: CDR1 LGHDT, CDR2 YNNKEL (reference sequence). The CDR3 spans 14 residues.

The chain links TRBV21-1 to TRBJ1-1. TRBV21-1 is a documented pseudogene. This CDR3 is built from 14 residues. Here the CDR3 DNA reads TGTGCCAGCAGCATAAAGAGCATTGGCACTGAAGCTTTCTTT. It specifies CASSIKSIGTEAFF.

This chain joins TRBV20-1 and TRBJ2-5, with no clear D. Deletions cut 4 bases from V and 2 bases from J, with 5 bases between. The CDR3 extends over 11 amino acids. Germline V gene data show CDR1 as DFQATT and CDR2 as SNEGSKA (reference sequence). Here the CDR3 reads CSATLQETQYF. The CDR3 coding sequence is TGCAGTGCTACACTACAAGAGACCCAGTACTTC.

The V and J genes are TRBV30 and TRBJ2-2, with D possibly TRBD1 on 6 matching bases. The CDR3 totals 13 residues. Germline lookup yields CDR1 GTSNPN and CDR2 SVGIG (reference sequence). The germline V and J ends were trimmed by 3 bases and 9 bases, with 14 bases remaining between them. In DNA, the CDR3 is TGTGCCTGGAGCCTCAGGGGTTTCAGGGAGCTGTTTTTT. This codes for CAWSLRGFRELFF.

The rearrangement joins TRBV4-3 to TRBJ2-2, with D maybe TRBD1 (5 bases). Per the germline V gene, CDR1 is LGHNA and CDR2 is YSLEER. The CDR3 has 13 amino acids. Trimming removed 0 bases at V and 7 bases at J, with 6 bases between. CDR3 protein: CASSQEGVGELFF. The CDR3 bases are TGCGCCAGCAGCCAAGAAGGGGTCGGGGAGCTGTTTTTT.

V usage is TRBV2 and J usage is TRBJ2-5; 8 bases fit TRBD1. Germline values: CDR1 SNHLY, CDR2 FYNNEI. Losses at the gene ends were 6 bases for V and 2 bases for J; bases not matched to a gene: 8. This CDR3 comprises 15 residues. CDR3: CASRPQGAPQETQYF. The CDR3 DNA reads TGTGCCAGCAGGCCCCAGGGGGCCCCTCAAGAGACCCAGTACTTC.

The chain couples TRBV27 to TRBJ1-1; TRBD1 agrees at 7 bases. This CDR3 is built from 13 residues. CDR1 is MNHEY, CDR2 SMNVEV, per germline (reference sequence). J was trimmed by 5 bases and V by 8 bases; bases with no gene match: 8. The CDR3 nucleotides are TGTGCCAGCCGGACAGGCAGTCAGACTGAAGCTTTCTTT. This encodes CASRTGSQTEAFF.

The rearrangement uses TRBV30 and TRBJ1-1; TRBD1 aligns across 7 bases. CDR1 and CDR2 from the germline V gene are GTSNPN and SVGIG (reference sequence). V gave up 4 bases and J gave up 5 bases; unmatched junction bases: 4. The CDR3 has 12 residues. The CDR3 DNA reads TGTGCCTGGAACAGGGGCAGGACTGAAGCTTTCTTT. Protein: CAWNRGRTEAFF.